The 27 T cell receptor beta chains given below trace back to one sample, sequenced in a study of T-cell reconstitution after alpha-beta-depleted transplantation in children. TCRbeta library construction was performed incorporating unique molecular identifiers. TCRdb itself ran the PCR reads through MiXCR, one entry per CDR3 protein. This sample carries hundreds of thousands of distinct CDR3 sequences, 15% to 20% of them seen once, and the ten largest clones take around 28%. Sequences were derived from PBMCs, mostly from graft donor cells, sampled 360 days after TCRalphabeta/CD19-depleted stem cell transplant. The receptors derive from a boy younger than two who had a stem cell transplant for Wiskott-Aldrich syndrome, so the T cells may come from the graft donor.

This clonotype showed up just a few times. CDR3 sequence reads: CASSLVLGAYEQFF. The DNA for the CDR3 is TGTGCCAGCAGCTTAGTACTAGGGGCCTATGAGCAGTTCTTC. The chain employs TRBV6-5 and TRBJ2-1; D is possibly TRBD1 or TRBD2 (5 bases each). The V gene's germline CDR1 is MNHEY and CDR2 SVGAGI. V lost 6 bases and J 8 bases, leaving 17 bases between the germline ends. The length of the CDR3 is 14 residues.

A few counts support this clonotype. The chain is built from TRBV29-1 and TRBJ2-3, with D uncertain. Germline V CDR1 and CDR2: SQVTM, ANQGSEA. The V and J ends lost 6 bases and 3 bases respectively, with 10 bases between them. The CDR3 has 12 amino acids. DNA of the CDR3: TGCAGCGTCTACGGCCCTACAGATACGCAGTATTTT. Residues: CSVYGPTDTQYF.

V usage is TRBV4-1 and J usage is TRBJ1-1; unclear D gene. The germline CDR1 and CDR2 sequences are MGHRA and YSYEKL. The length of the CDR3 is 16 residues. Trimming stripped 4 bases from V and 1 base from J, with 16 bases between. The CDR3 is CASSPSRSKGNTEAFF. The CDR3 DNA reads as TGCGCCAGCAGCCCTTCCCGTAGCAAGGGGAACACTGAAGCTTTCTTT.

The V gene is TRBV3-1, the J gene TRBJ1-5; D gene ambiguous. The V gene's germline CDR1 is LGHDT and CDR2 YNNKEL (reference sequence). CDR3 length: 16 amino acids. V was cut by 0 bases and J by 0 bases, with 9 bases left in between. The CDR3 spells CASSQDFGYSNQPQHF. In nucleotides, the CDR3 is TGTGCCAGCAGCCAAGATTTCGGGTATAGCAATCAGCCCCAGCATTTT.

The J gene is TRBJ2-3, the V gene TRBV9; D is unclear. V lost 2 bases and J lost 2, with 9 bases in between. Germline loops: CDR1 SGDLS, CDR2 YYNGEE. The CDR3 runs 14 residues. The CDR3 bases are TGTGCCAGCAGCGTTAGAGTCGACACAGATACGCAGTATTTT. As protein: CASSVRVDTDTQYF.

This clonotype has a handful of counts. The chain is built from TRBV10-3 and TRBJ1-6; 7 bases map to TRBD1. V lost 11 bases, J lost 6 bases, and 4 bases stayed unmatched. Germline V gene sequence: CDR1 ENHRY, CDR2 SYGVKD. This CDR3 region has 12 residues. CDR3 region: CAVGQANSPLHF. CDR3 in DNA: TGTGCCGTCGGACAGGCTAATTCACCCCTCCACTTT.

The chain carries TRBV4-2 and TRBJ2-2, with 9 nucleotides matching TRBD2. CDR3 size: 16 residues. Trimming cost V 1 base and J 3 bases; bases outside gene matches: 3. The germline CDR1 and CDR2 sequences are LGHNA and YNFKEQ. The CDR3 DNA sequence: TGTGCCAGCAGCCAAGCGGCTAGCGGGGACACCGGGGAGCTGTTTTTT. Protein sequence: CASSQAASGDTGELFF.

The rearrangement joins TRBV6-2 or TRBV6-3 to TRBJ2-1; perhaps TRBD2 as D (7 bases). Deletions cut 2 bases from V and 6 bases from J, with 14 bases between. Germline V gene sequence: CDR1 MNHEY, CDR2 SVGEGT. The CDR3 spans 15 residues. The CDR3 region has the DNA TGTGCCAGCAGTTACCCCTTCGCGGGGGCCAATGAGCAGTTCTTC. Its translation is CASSYPFAGANEQFF.

This clonotype was found a few times. This chain connects TRBV5-6 to TRBJ1-4; TRBD1 aligns across 8 bases. CDR3 length: 15 amino acids. The trim removed 0 bases at V and 4 bases at J, leaving 2 bases unmatched. The germline V gene encodes CDR1 SGHDT and CDR2 YYEEEE. The CDR3 DNA is TGTGCCAGCAGCTTGGTGGACAGGGATAATGAAAAACTGTTTTTT. Its translation: CASSLVDRDNEKLFF.

The rearrangement links TRBV10-3 to TRBJ2-7; D possibly corresponds to TRBD1 (7 bases). The germline gives CDR1 ENHRY, CDR2 SYGVKD. V was cut by 3 bases and J by 5 bases, with 17 bases left in between. CDR3 length: 15 residues. The CDR3 DNA reads TGTGCCATCAGTGAAAGAGGTCAGGGGGGAAACGAGCAGTACTTC. Its protein is CAISERGQGGNEQYF.

The chain is built from TRBV5-1 and TRBJ2-3, with 7 bases matching TRBD1. The CDR3 runs to 15 residues. V lost 4 bases to trimming and J lost 1 base; unmatched junction nucleotides: 6. CDR1 and CDR2 from the germline V gene are SGHRS and YFSETQ. The CDR3 DNA reads as TGCGCCAGCAGCAGTGACAGGGCCCGCACAGATACGCAGTATTTT. Translating gives CASSSDRARTDTQYF.

Only a few counts were recorded for this clonotype. The chain combines TRBV27 with TRBJ2-2; D not certain. V dropped 3 bases and J dropped 3 bases, with 8 bases sitting between them. Germline CDR1 is MNHEY and CDR2 is SMNVEV (reference sequence). This CDR3 is built from 14 residues. This CDR3 reads CASSFTLYTGELFF. The DNA of the CDR3 is TGTGCCAGCAGTTTTACTCTGTACACCGGGGAGCTGTTTTTT.

V gene TRBV3-1 combines with J gene TRBJ2-1, with D unresolved. CDR1 is LGHDT, CDR2 YNNKEL, per germline (reference sequence). This CDR3 has 18 residues. V lost 0 bases and J lost 0, with 15 bases in between. CDR3: CASSQDHLDGISYNEQFF. The CDR3 DNA is TGTGCCAGCAGCCAAGACCACCTGGACGGCATCTCCTACAATGAGCAGTTCTTC.

The sample holds many counts of this clonotype. The gene calls are TRBV5-5 and TRBJ2-7, with D uncertain. The V end lost 1 base, the J end lost 2 bases, and 13 bases lay between the germline ends. Germline lookup yields CDR1 SGHKS and CDR2 YYEKEE (reference sequence). CDR3 length: 15 amino acids. CDR3 loop: CASSLKAGPTYEQYF. The CDR3 DNA reads TGTGCCAGCAGCTTGAAGGCAGGACCTACCTACGAGCAGTACTTC.

This chain's CDR3 is CASSMGTYTGELFF. CDR3 nucleotide sequence: TGTGCCAGCTCAATGGGGACCTATACCGGGGAGCTGTTTTTT. The rearrangement uses TRBV18 and TRBJ2-2, with D tentatively TRBD1 or TRBD2 (5 bases each). V was clipped by 5 bases and J by 5 bases, with 12 bases between them. This CDR3 region has 14 residues. Germline CDR1 KGHSH, CDR2 LQKENI.

This chain connects TRBV6-5 to TRBJ2-6; D possibly uses TRBD1 or TRBD2 (5 bases each). CDR1 and CDR2 (germline): MNHEY, SVGAGI. The CDR3 is 19 residues long. V lost 6 bases to trimming and J lost 0 bases, with 21 bases between them. The CDR3 bases are TGTGCCAGCAGCTATCTAGCAGCTGTGGGGCTCTCTGGGGCCAACGTCCTGACTTTC. Translation: CASSYLAAVGLSGANVLTF.

This clonotype appeared a few times. The CDR3 DNA follows: TGTGCCAGCAGTGGAGGGGCTTTTCTGACAGATACGCAGTATTTT. Amino acids: CASSGGAFLTDTQYF. The genes are TRBV2 and TRBJ2-3, with D possibly being TRBD1 or TRBD2 (5 bases each). The germline CDR1 and CDR2 sequences are SNHLY and FYNNEI. Between the trimmed V and J ends, which lost 4 bases and 3 bases, there was a span of 14 bases. The CDR3 spans 15 residues.

CDR3 loop: CSASDPSGRGYEQYF. The DNA for the CDR3 is TGCAGTGCTAGTGACCCTAGCGGGAGGGGCTACGAGCAGTACTTC. V gene TRBV20-1 combines with J gene TRBJ2-7; 12 nucleotides line up with TRBD2. CDR1 is DFQATT, CDR2 SNEGSKA, per germline (reference sequence). The trim removed 3 bases at V and 3 bases at J, leaving 6 bases unmatched. The CDR3 extends over 15 amino acids.

The chain employs TRBV28 and TRBJ1-6; possible D gene TRBD1, 6 bases. From germline, CDR1 is MDHEN and CDR2 SYDVKM. V lost 4 bases and J lost 6, with 16 bases in between. The CDR3 contains 16 residues. The CDR3 region is CASSWEGGGSNSPLHF. The CDR3 nucleotides are TGTGCCAGCAGTTGGGAAGGGGGTGGCTCTAATTCACCCCTCCACTTT.

The chain carries TRBV5-1 and TRBJ2-1; D unresolved. The CDR3 has 20 amino acids. Looked up from germline, CDR1 is SGHRS and CDR2 is YFSETQ. The V gene lost 2 bases and the J gene lost 0 bases, with 24 bases spanning the gap. CDR3 residues: CASSLRFWVGRPSSYNEQFF. The CDR3 DNA reads TGCGCCAGCAGCTTAAGGTTTTGGGTTGGCAGGCCTAGCTCCTACAATGAGCAGTTCTTC. Based on the CDR3 plus reference TRBV5-1 and TRBJ2-1, the full variable domain is KAGVTQTPRYLIKTRGQQVTLSCSPISGHRSVSWYQQTPGQGLQFLFEYFSETQRNKGNFPGRFSGRQFSNSRSEMNVSTLELGDSALYLCASSLRFWVGRPSSYNEQFFGPGTRLTVL.

This clonotype was seen only a few times. J is TRBJ2-7 and V is TRBV5-1; 12 bases are shared with TRBD2. CDR3 size: 15 residues. After removal of 0 bases from V and 9 bases from J, the junction contained 7 bases not matched to a gene. From germline, CDR1 is SGHRS and CDR2 YFSETQ. The CDR3 sequence is CASSLERGLAGTQYF. The CDR3 bases are TGCGCCAGCAGCTTGGAGCGAGGACTAGCGGGGACGCAGTACTTC.

The chain links TRBV14 to TRBJ2-1; D remains unclear. CDR1 SGHDN and CDR2 FVKESK come from the germline V gene. V gave up 5 bases and J gave up 5 bases, with 4 bases separating them. The CDR3 contains 11 residues. CDR3 residues: CASSKNNEQFF. CDR3 DNA sequence: TGTGCCAGCAGCAAAAACAATGAGCAGTTCTTC.

V gene TRBV5-1 combines with J gene TRBJ2-1; TRBD2 aligns across 9 bases. Per germline, CDR1 SGHRS and CDR2 YFSETQ. The CDR3 extends over 14 amino acids. Trimming at V came to 1 base and at J to 9 bases, leaving 5 bases not matched to a gene. Here the CDR3 reads CASSLRLAAGEQFF. The DNA for the CDR3 is TGCGCCAGCAGCTTGAGACTAGCGGCTGGTGAGCAGTTCTTC.

This rearrangement joins TRBV19 to TRBJ2-1; TRBD1 agrees at 9 bases. Germline V gene sequence: CDR1 LNHDA, CDR2 SQIVND (reference sequence). V lost 6 bases to trimming and J lost 7 bases; unmatched junction nucleotides: 10. This CDR3 has 15 amino acids. CDR3 region: CASRPQGADWNEQFF. DNA for the CDR3: TGTGCCAGTAGGCCACAGGGGGCAGACTGGAATGAGCAGTTCTTC.

This rearrangement joins TRBV5-5 to TRBJ2-5, with 8 nucleotides matching TRBD1. The CDR3 runs to 15 residues. Trimming removed 3 bases from V and 4 bases from J; junction bases left unmatched: 8. CDR1 SGHKS and CDR2 YYEKEE come from the germline V gene (reference sequence). CDR3 coding DNA: TGTGCCAGCAGCTCATTGACAGGGGCATTAGAGACCCAGTACTTC. It encodes CASSSLTGALETQYF.

This clonotype appeared many times. DNA of the CDR3: TGTGCCATCAATAAGCATCAGGAAGGAGGGCCCTACGAGCAGTACTTC. Its protein is CAINKHQEGGPYEQYF. This chain connects TRBV10-3 to TRBJ2-7; the D gene is possibly TRBD2 (6 bases). This CDR3 spans 16 amino acids. V was pared by 7 bases and J by 2 bases, with 21 bases between. Germline lookup yields CDR1 ENHRY and CDR2 SYGVKD.

In its sample, this clonotype was seen a few times. This chain links TRBV7-6 with TRBJ2-1, with D unclear. CDR3 length equals 16 residues. Germline CDR1 and CDR2: SGHVS and FNYEAQ. V dropped 4 bases and J dropped 5 bases, with 18 bases sitting between them. CDR3 sequence (DNA): TGTGCCAGCAGCTCCAGTCGGCAGGATGGGAACAATGAGCAGTTCTTC. This translates into CASSSSRQDGNNEQFF. The variable domain in full, completed from reference TRBV7-6 and TRBJ2-1, reads GAGVSQSPRYKVTKRGQDVALRCDPISGHVSLYWYRQALGQGPEFLTYFNYEAQQDKSGLPNDRFSAERPEGSISTLTIQRTEQRDSAMYRCASSSSRQDGNNEQFFGPGTRLTVL.